This entry lists 5 T cell receptor beta chains sequenced from one sample in a study of CD8 T cells in Susac syndrome. RNA totalling roughly 0.5 to 1 ug underwent reverse transcription with random hexamers. TCRdb re-called the immunoSEQ multiplex PCR reads through MiXCR, storing one row per CDR3 protein. The sample holds approximately 180,000 distinct CDR3 sequences; 75% to 95% are singletons and the top ten take 0.075% to 0.095%. Sequencing used CD4+ T cells from PBMCs. The receptors were sampled from a human donor with Susac syndrome.

The gene calls are TRBV20-1 and TRBJ1-1; D not certain. The CDR3 is 14 residues long. Germline values: CDR1 DFQATT, CDR2 SNEGSKA (reference sequence). The V end lost 1 base, the J end lost 0 bases, and 9 bases lay between the germline ends. The CDR3 sequence is CSARVQPMNTEAFF. The CDR3 coding sequence is TGCAGTGCTAGAGTACAGCCAATGAACACTGAAGCTTTCTTT.

This clonotype has only a few counts. The chain is built from TRBV5-6 and TRBJ2-1; TRBD2 agrees at 8 bases. After removal of 4 bases from V and 11 bases from J, the junction contained 2 bases not matched to a gene. The CDR3 loop spans 11 amino acids. The germline gives CDR1 SGHDT, CDR2 YYEEEE. The CDR3 region is CASSLAGKQFF. The CDR3 nucleotides read TGTGCCAGCAGCCTAGCGGGTAAGCAGTTCTTC. Full variable domain (missing parts from reference TRBV5-6 and TRBJ2-1): DAGVTQSPTHLIKTRGQQVTLRCSPKSGHDTVSWYQQALGQGPQFIFQYYEEEERQRGNFPDRFSGHQFPNYSSELNVNALLLGDSALYLCASSLAGKQFFGPGTRLTVL.

This clonotype occurred once. This rearrangement joins TRBV11-2 to TRBJ2-7; D not resolved. V lost 5 bases, J lost 2 bases, and 16 bases lay in between. This CDR3 comprises 15 residues. Germline CDR1 and CDR2: SGHAT and FQNNGV. The CDR3 DNA follows: TGTGCCAGCAGCCTAACCGAAGGGTTTGCCTACGAGCAGTACTTC. It is translated as CASSLTEGFAYEQYF.

The chain employs TRBV7-9 and TRBJ2-7, with D perhaps matching TRBD1 (6 bases). From germline, CDR1 is SEHNR and CDR2 FQNEAQ (reference sequence). The CDR3 is 15 amino acids. V lost 5 bases and J lost 4, with 18 bases in between. CDR3 protein: CASSPQGQSEYEQYF. DNA of the CDR3: TGTGCCAGCAGCCCCCAAGGACAGTCGGAATACGAGCAGTACTTC.

The chain joins TRBV18 to TRBJ2-7, with TRBD1 matching 12 bases. Per germline, CDR1 KGHSH and CDR2 LQKENI. Germline trimming cut 6 bases from V and 5 bases from J; bases unmatched to any gene: 8. The CDR3 consists of 15 residues. CDR3 DNA sequence: TGTGCCAGCTCTCCCGGGACAGGGGGCGTGGACGAGCAGTACTTC. This codes for CASSPGTGGVDEQYF.